These T cell receptor beta chains were read from a single sample in a study of T cells in Graves' hyperthyroidism and ophthalmopathy. TCRdb itself ran the multiplex PCR reads through MiXCR, one entry per CDR3 protein. The sample has about 500,000 distinct CDR3 sequences, approximately 16% seen once; the top ten hold around 28%. The specimen was blood. The receptor source for this set is a woman aged 30 to 39 with Graves' ophthalmopathy. The CDR3 runs from the conserved cysteine through the conserved F or W. A D gene is named only where the DNA matches it firmly. A clone size is listed for some rows: how often the clone was seen (once, few, many), or a class if it is expanded.

TRBV5-1	TRBJ2-7	-	many	TGCGCCAGCAGCTTGTGGATCCGGGGCGAGCAGTACTTC	CASSLWIRGEQYF
TRBV5-4	TRBJ2-3	TRBD2	few	TGTGCCAGCAGCTGGGGGGCGGGAGGTCGGGCAGATACGCAGTATTTT	CASSWGAGGRADTQYF
TRBV5-1	TRBJ1-2	-	-	TGCGCCAGCAGCTTGGACGAAAGATATGGCTACACCTTC	CASSLDERYGYTF
TRBV5-1	TRBJ2-7	TRBD1	many	TGCGCCAGCAGCTTGGACGGGACAGGGGCCTACGAGCAGTACTTC	CASSLDGTGAYEQYF
TRBV29-1	TRBJ2-1	-	-	TGCAGCGCCCGGGACGAGGGTTTGGTCATAAACAATGAGCAGTTCTTC	CSARDEGLVINNEQFF
TRBV18	TRBJ2-6	TRBD1	-	TGTGCCAGCTCACCTACCAACAGGGGGAGAGCCAACGTCCTGACTTTC	CASSPTNRGRANVLTF
TRBV5-1	TRBJ2-2	TRBD2	many	TGCGCCAGCAGCCCTAGCGGGATTACGAACACCGGGGAGCTGTTTTTT	CASSPSGITNTGELFF
TRBV5-1	TRBJ2-1	-	-	TGCGCCAGCGGAACAGGGGCTATCGGGGGCAATGAGCAGTTCTTC	CASGTGAIGGNEQFF
TRBV20-1	TRBJ2-5	-	-	TGCAGTGCTAGGACCCGACCCACATCACAAGAGACCCAGTACTTC	CSARTRPTSQETQYF
TRBV12-3/TRBV12-4	TRBJ2-7	TRBD2	many	TGTGCCAGCAGCACTAGCGCCCTCGGGTACGAGCAGTACTTC	CASSTSALGYEQYF
TRBV7-2	TRBJ1-3	-	-	TGTGCCAGCAGCCCGGGACATGACTCTGGAAACACCATATATTTT	CASSPGHDSGNTIYF
TRBV28	TRBJ1-5	-	few	TGTGCCAGCAGTCCAGAGGTACGGGGGCTTCAGCCCCAGCATTTT	CASSPEVRGLQPQHF
TRBV6-1	TRBJ1-5	-	-	TGTGCCAGCAGTGAGAGGGGCGGTGGGAATCAGCCCCAGCATTTT	CASSERGGGNQPQHF
TRBV7-3	TRBJ2-1	-	many	TGTGCCAGCAGCTTAATGGTGGGAAATGAGCAGTTCTTC	CASSLMVGNEQFF
TRBV7-2	TRBJ2-7	-	many	TGTGCCAGCAGCTTATGGGGAAGCCCAGGGGACTACGAGCAGTACTTC	CASSLWGSPGDYEQYF
TRBV20-1	TRBJ1-6	-	few	TGCAGTGCTCTATCCGCCCGCAGGGGAAATTCACCCCTCCACTTT	CSALSARRGNSPLHF
TRBV2	TRBJ2-5	-	many	TGTGCCAGCGGCGTTACCGAAGAGACCCAGTACTTC	CASGVTEETQYF
TRBV6-1	TRBJ2-7	-	many	TGTGCCAGCAGTTCACAGGAGGGCCTATACGAGCAGTACTTC	CASSSQEGLYEQYF
TRBV7-6	TRBJ1-4	TRBD1	-	TGTGCCAGCAGCCGAGGGGGCGCAACTAATGAAAAACTGTTTTTT	CASSRGGATNEKLFF
TRBV20-1	TRBJ2-1	-	-	TGCAGTGCTAGGTACTCCTACAATGAGCAGTTCTTC	CSARYSYNEQFF
TRBV30	TRBJ1-1	TRBD1	many	TGTGCCTGGAGCCACAGGGGGCGAAGAACTGAAGCTTTCTTT	CAWSHRGRRTEAFF
TRBV27	TRBJ1-6	TRBD1	many	TGTGCCAGCAGTTTAACCCCAGGGGGCAGCGATAATTCACCCCTCCACTTT	CASSLTPGGSDNSPLHF
TRBV5-5	TRBJ1-5	-	few	TGTGCCAGCAGCTTGGTCAGGGAGGGGTTGTGGGATCAGCCCCAGCATTTT	CASSLVREGLWDQPQHF
TRBV5-1	TRBJ2-2	-	many	TGCGCCAGCAGCCAGGGAAGCACCGGGGAGCTGTTTTTT	CASSQGSTGELFF
TRBV20-1	TRBJ2-5	TRBD2	many	TGCAGTGCTAGGGGGACTAGCGGGAGTTCCCAAGAGACCCAGTACTTC	CSARGTSGSSQETQYF
TRBV6-2/TRBV6-3	TRBJ1-5	-	-	TGTGCCAGCAGGACACCGGGGGGGAGCAATCAGCCCCAGCATTTT	CASRTPGGSNQPQHF
TRBV27	TRBJ2-1	-	-	TGTGCCAGCAGTTTGATAGGGTATGAGCAGTTCTTC	CASSLIGYEQFF
TRBV18	TRBJ1-6	-	-	TGTGCCAGCTCACCGGGGGAGTCTAAGAATTCACCCCTCCACTTT	CASSPGESKNSPLHF
TRBV18	TRBJ2-7	-	many	TGTGCCAGCTCACCGAGTCGGACTACCAACTACGAGCAGTACTTC	CASSPSRTTNYEQYF
TRBV6-2/TRBV6-3	TRBJ2-1	-	few	TGTGCCAGCAAAAGCACGGGACGCAGCTCCTACAATGAGCAGTTCTTC	CASKSTGRSSYNEQFF
TRBV28	TRBJ1-1	-	-	TGTGCCACCCGCGTTCGCAACACTGAAGCTTTCTTT	CATRVRNTEAFF
TRBV5-1	TRBJ1-3	TRBD1	-	TGCGCCAGCAGCTCGGCCGGGACAGCGTCTGGAAACACCATATATTTT	CASSSAGTASGNTIYF
TRBV4-2	TRBJ1-2	-	few	TGTGCCAGCAGCCCCGACGGAGGCTATGGCTACACCTTC	CASSPDGGYGYTF
TRBV27	TRBJ1-5	TRBD1	few	TGTGCCAGCAGGATGACAGGGGGGAGCAATCAGCCCCAGCATTTT	CASRMTGGSNQPQHF
TRBV6-1	TRBJ2-7	-	-	TGTGCCAGCTCCCCTAATGGGCGGGGAGCCGAGCAGTACTTC	CASSPNGRGAEQYF
TRBV6-2/TRBV6-3	TRBJ2-7	TRBD2	many	TGTGCCAGCAGTTGGAGACTAGCGGGAGAAACCTCCGAGCAGTACTTC	CASSWRLAGETSEQYF
TRBV6-2/TRBV6-3	TRBJ2-5	-	-	TGTGCCACCAACAGGGCAGAGACCCAGTACTTC	CATNRAETQYF
TRBV6-1	TRBJ2-1	-	-	TGTGCCAGCAGTCCCTTTGGCGGGGAATACAATGAGCAGTTCTTC	CASSPFGGEYNEQFF
TRBV7-9	TRBJ2-5	-	many	TGTGCCAGCAGCTTAGCGGGCTCGAGGGAAGAGACCCAGTACTTC	CASSLAGSREETQYF
TRBV7-2	TRBJ2-1	-	many	TGTGCCAGCAGCCCGCCGGGACGTCACAATGAGCAGTTCTTC	CASSPPGRHNEQFF
TRBV28	TRBJ1-4	-	few	TGTGCCAGCATTCCACAGGGAGTAGGGTATGAAAAACTGTTTTTT	CASIPQGVGYEKLFF
TRBV2	TRBJ2-1	-	many	TGTGCCAGCAGTGAAGTTGCGGTGGGGCGTTACGAGCAGTTCTTC	CASSEVAVGRYEQFF
TRBV30	TRBJ1-5	TRBD1	many	TGTGCCTGGACCCAGGGGGGCCCTAATCAGCCCCAGCATTTT	CAWTQGGPNQPQHF
TRBV7-2	TRBJ2-1	TRBD2	-	TGCGCCAGCAGTAGGGTGACTAGCGGGAACTCGGGTGAGCAGTTCTTC	CASSRVTSGNSGEQFF
TRBV30	TRBJ2-7	TRBD2	few	TGTGCCTGGAGTAACGGGAGGGCCAGGGAGCAGTACTTC	CAWSNGRAREQYF
TRBV30	TRBJ1-1	-	many	TGTGCCTGGAGTGTAACCCAGAACACTGAAGCTTTCTTT	CAWSVTQNTEAFF
TRBV6-1	TRBJ2-7	-	-	TGTGCCAGCTGGTCCCGGGAAAATCCACAGGGCTACGAGCAGTACTTC	CASWSRENPQGYEQYF
TRBV20-1	TRBJ2-7	-	-	TGCAGTGCTAGAGATCCGAGAAGGGACGTTACATACGAGCAGTACTTC	CSARDPRRDVTYEQYF
TRBV10-2	TRBJ2-5	-	-	TGCGCCAGCAGTACGGAAAGAATGTACCAAGAGACCCAGTACTTC	CASSTERMYQETQYF
TRBV12-3/TRBV12-4	TRBJ2-7	-	many	TGTGCCAGCACCTCAGCGAGCAGCTCCTACGAGCAGTACTTC	CASTSASSSYEQYF
TRBV18	TRBJ1-4	-	many	TGTGCCAGCTCACCCGGGACCGTTGAAAAACTGTTTTTT	CASSPGTVEKLFF
TRBV12-3/TRBV12-4	TRBJ2-1	TRBD2	many	TGTGCCAGCAGCACGACTAGCGGGCCGGTCAATGAGCAGTTCTTC	CASSTTSGPVNEQFF
TRBV7-9	TRBJ2-7	-	many	TGTGCCAGCAGCGGAACGACGGGGGACTACGAGCAGTACTTC	CASSGTTGDYEQYF
TRBV7-9	TRBJ2-5	-	many	TGTGCCAGCAGCTTAGTCGCGGGCCCTCAAGAGACCCAGTACTTC	CASSLVAGPQETQYF
TRBV6-1	TRBJ2-6	TRBD1	-	TGTGCCAGCAGGTACGGACAGGGGTCCCCCTCTGGGGCCAACGTCCTGACTTTC	CASRYGQGSPSGANVLTF
TRBV6-5	TRBJ2-5	-	few	TGTGCCAGCAGTTACAGGGCTGGGGAGACCCAGTACTTC	CASSYRAGETQYF
TRBV5-4	TRBJ2-5	-	many	TGTGCCAGCAGCTTGGTCGGACTCAGGGTTGAGACCCAGTACTTC	CASSLVGLRVETQYF